This entry lists 27 T cell receptor beta chains sequenced from one sample in a study of shared clonotypes between healthy human individuals. The repertoire was sequenced with immunoSEQ multiplex PCR; TCRdb's copy has only in-frame clones and lacks some. The sample contains roughly 500,000 clones, around 79% of which appear only once. Specimen: PBMCs. All receptors come from a woman aged 40 to 50 in good health. Some clones in this sample may be carry-over from other donors' samples.

The chain is built from TRBV28 and TRBJ2-7, with 11 bases lining up with TRBD2. The ends lost 8 bases at V and 4 bases at J; junction bases unmatched: 10. Germline CDR1 and CDR2: MDHEN and SYDVKM. The CDR3 runs 15 residues. DNA of the CDR3: TGTGCCAGCCGGAAGCGAGGGACTAGCGGATACGAGCAGTACTTC. Protein sequence: CASRKRGTSGYEQYF.

V gene TRBV7-2 combines with J gene TRBJ2-3, with TRBD2 matching over 7 bases. The ends lost 1 base at V and 3 bases at J; junction bases unmatched: 7. The CDR3 has 16 residues. In germline, CDR1 is SGHTA, CDR2 FQGNSA. CDR3 amino acids: CASSLVWTGGTDTQYF. Written as DNA, the CDR3 is TGTGCCAGCAGCTTAGTTTGGACGGGGGGAACAGATACGCAGTATTTT. The complete variable domain, with remaining parts taken from reference TRBV7-2 and TRBJ2-3, reads GAGVSQSPSNKVTEKGKDVELRCDPISGHTALYWYRQSLGQGLEFLIYFQGNSAPDKSGLPSDRFSAERTGGSVSTLTIQRTQQEDSAVYLCASSLVWTGGTDTQYFGPGTRLTVL.

The chain recombines TRBV7-2 with TRBJ1-2; D uncertain. Trimming left V 3 bases short and J 7 bases short, with 12 bases between. The CDR3 loop spans 13 amino acids. CDR1 SGHTA and CDR2 FQGNSA come from the germline V gene. In DNA, the CDR3 is TGTGCCAGCAGCTTGGTGGAGAGGGTTGGCTACACCTTC. It codes for CASSLVERVGYTF. The entire variable domain, with the rest obtained from reference TRBV7-2 and TRBJ1-2, is as follows: GAGVSQSPSNKVTEKGKDVELRCDPISGHTALYWYRQSLGQGLEFLIYFQGNSAPDKSGLPSDRFSAERTGGSVSTLTIQRTQQEDSAVYLCASSLVERVGYTFGSGTRLTVV.

The chain joins TRBV30 to TRBJ2-3; maybe TRBD2 (6 bases). Trimming cost V 2 bases and J 0 bases, with 18 bases left between them. CDR3 length equals 17 residues. The germline CDR1 and CDR2 sequences are GTSNPN and SVGIG (reference sequence). The CDR3 DNA is TGTGCCTGGAGTAAATCCAGACTGGGACTTAGCACAGATACGCAGTATTTT. The encoded protein is CAWSKSRLGLSTDTQYF. Looking up the rest from reference TRBV30 and TRBJ2-3 gives the full variable domain: SQTIHQWPATLVQPVGSPLSLECTVEGTSNPNLYWYRQAAGRGLQLLFYSVGIGQISSEVPQNLSASRPQDRQFILSSKKLLLSDSGFYLCAWSKSRLGLSTDTQYFGPGTRLTVL.

V gene TRBV10-2 combines with J gene TRBJ2-5, with D perhaps matching TRBD1 (6 bases). This CDR3 is built from 15 residues. Trimming cost V 1 base and J 9 bases, with 18 bases left between them. Looked up from germline, CDR1 is WSHSY and CDR2 is SAAADI. As DNA, the CDR3 is TGCGCCAGCAGTGAGTTTCTAGGGGGACATGGGGCCCAGTACTTC. This codes for CASSEFLGGHGAQYF.

The chain recombines TRBV19 with TRBJ2-4, with D possibly being TRBD1 (5 bases). The CDR3 length is 15 residues. Trimming took off 4 bases at V and 3 bases at J, with 13 bases between the two ends. Germline lookup yields CDR1 LNHDA and CDR2 SQIVND (reference sequence). CDR3 region: CASSSRVYGKNIQYF. The CDR3 DNA is TGTGCCAGTAGTAGCAGGGTTTACGGCAAAAACATTCAGTACTTC.

The J gene is TRBJ2-3, the V gene TRBV7-9; TRBD2 matches at 10 bases. Per the germline V gene, CDR1 is SEHNR and CDR2 is FQNEAQ (reference sequence). This CDR3 is built from 14 residues. The J segment lost 8 bases and the V segment lost 3 bases, leaving 5 bases of the junction unmatched. Written as DNA, the CDR3 is TGTGCCAGCAGCTTTGGACTAGCGGTTGGTACGCAGTATTTT. This sequence encodes CASSFGLAVGTQYF.

The V and J genes are TRBV7-9 and TRBJ1-3; tentatively, D is TRBD1 (6 bases). Looked up from germline, CDR1 is SEHNR and CDR2 is FQNEAQ (reference sequence). Trimming shortened V by 4 bases and J by 0 bases, and 13 bases separated the two germline ends. This CDR3 is built from 16 residues. The CDR3 sequence: CASSSWGRSSGNTIYF. The CDR3 DNA is TGTGCCAGCAGCTCCTGGGGGCGGAGCTCTGGAAACACCATATATTTT.

This clone has only one observation. The junction and the germline gene differ at one end; a read error may be behind it. The J gene is TRBJ2-7, the V gene TRBV11-2, with D perhaps TRBD1 (6 bases). This CDR3 is 13 amino acids long. Germline V gene sequence: CDR1 SGHAT, CDR2 FQNNGV. The CDR3 reads CASSSPNIQGLDF. Written as DNA, the CDR3 is TGTGCCAGCAGCTCCCCAAATATACAGGGTTTGGACTTC.

The V and J genes are TRBV30 and TRBJ1-4, with D unresolved. The CDR3 loop spans 13 amino acids. The germline V gene encodes CDR1 GTSNPN and CDR2 SVGIG (reference sequence). Trimming pared 4 bases from V and 8 bases from J, leaving 14 bases between. The CDR3 DNA reads as TGTGCCTGGATGGGCCCGGAAAGGGAAAAACTGTTTTTT. This translates into CAWMGPEREKLFF.

The genes are TRBV5-6 and TRBJ1-4, with TRBD1 as a possible D gene (5 bases). Per the germline V gene, CDR1 is SGHDT and CDR2 is YYEEEE. This CDR3 has 16 amino acids. Trimming cost V 2 bases and J 3 bases, with 14 bases left between them. The CDR3 loop reads CASSFRFAGSNEKLFF. DNA for the CDR3: TGTGCCAGCAGCTTCAGGTTCGCAGGGTCTAATGAAAAACTGTTTTTT.

The CDR3 sequence is CASSGVNQPQHF. CDR3 DNA sequence: TGTGCCAGCAGTGGCGTAAATCAGCCCCAGCATTTT. The V and J genes are TRBV28 and TRBJ1-5, with D unresolved. V was shortened by 5 bases and J by 4 bases, with 6 bases between the two germline ends. Germline-derived CDR1 and CDR2 are MDHEN and SYDVKM. The CDR3 runs 12 residues.

The chain joins TRBV29-1 to TRBJ2-1; D is possibly TRBD2 (6 bases). Trimming shortened V by 3 bases and J by 8 bases, and 20 bases separated the two germline ends. Germline V gene lookup returns CDR1 SQVTM and CDR2 ANQGSEA. The length of the CDR3 is 15 residues. The CDR3 DNA reads TGCAGCGTTGAGGGAGGACTCCTCGGCGTCGATGAGCAGTTCTTC. Amino acids: CSVEGGLLGVDEQFF.

The chain has TRBV21-1 and TRBJ1-5. TRBV21-1 counts as a pseudogene. The CDR3 extends over 16 amino acids. CDR3 amino acids: CANNPPAGWGNQPQHF. DNA of the CDR3: TGTGCCAACAATCCCCCCGCGGGCTGGGGCAATCAGCCCCAGCATTTT.

The chain has TRBV6-4 and TRBJ2-1; 9 bases are shared with TRBD2. The CDR3 is 15 residues long. With 4 bases clipped from V and 5 bases from J, the junction kept 6 bases outside the gene matches. Germline CDR1 MRHNA, CDR2 SNTAGT. Here the CDR3 reads CASSGSAGGHNEQFF. CDR3 DNA sequence: TGTGCCAGCAGTGGCAGTGCGGGGGGGCACAATGAGCAGTTCTTC.

CDR3: CASSATGTGDQPQHF. CDR3 DNA sequence: TGTGCCAGCAGCGCAACCGGGACAGGGGATCAGCCCCAGCATTTT. The chain links TRBV9 to TRBJ1-5, with 10 positions matching TRBD1. The CDR3 length is 15 residues. CDR1 is SGDLS, CDR2 YYNGEE, per germline. The V gene end was trimmed by 3 bases and the J gene end by 5 bases; junction bases not matched to a gene: 5.

The count of this clone is one. The rearrangement joins TRBV25-1 to TRBJ1-6; a possible D gene is TRBD1 (5 bases). V was cut by 7 bases and J by 9 bases, with 13 bases left in between. In germline, CDR1 is MGHDK, CDR2 SYGVNS. This CDR3 spans 13 amino acids. The CDR3: CASTRGSGSPLHF. DNA of the CDR3: TGTGCCAGCACTAGGGGTAGCGGTTCACCCCTCCACTTT.

This sequence joins TRBV14 and TRBJ2-7; 8 nucleotides agree with TRBD2. This CDR3 spans 13 amino acids. J was trimmed by 9 bases and V by 5 bases; bases with no gene match: 9. Germline V gives CDR1 SGHDN, CDR2 FVKESK. CDR3 protein: CASSTGTRGRQYF. CDR3 sequence (DNA): TGTGCCAGCAGCACCGGGACTAGGGGCAGGCAGTACTTC.

In regard to this clone: The junction differs from germline at one of its ends, possibly a read error. This sequence joins TRBV7-6 and TRBJ2-7; 7 positions agree with TRBD2. The germline V gene has CDR1 SGHVS and CDR2 FNYEAQ. The CDR3 contains 16 residues. CDR3 sequence: CASSLAAGEATYEQYF. The CDR3 coding sequence is TGTGCCAGCAGTTTAGCCGCGGGAGAGGCTACCTACGAGCAGTACTTC.

This clone was counted a single time. V is TRBV28 and J is TRBJ1-5; D ambiguous. With 6 bases removed from V and 6 bases from J, the gap between germline ends came to 12 bases. Germline V gives CDR1 MDHEN, CDR2 SYDVKM. The CDR3 runs 13 residues. For the CDR3, the DNA is TGTGCCAGCAGCCTGGCCCATGGTCAGCCCCAGCATTTT. Its translation: CASSLAHGQPQHF.

The J gene is TRBJ2-7, the V gene TRBV27; 12 bases fit TRBD2. Germline CDR1 and CDR2: MNHEY and SMNVEV (reference sequence). Trimming removed 9 bases from V and 0 bases from J; junction bases left unmatched: 9. The CDR3 is 16 amino acids. The CDR3 DNA follows: TGTGCCAGGTGTGGGACTAGCGGGCCCCACTCCTACGAGCAGTACTTC. As protein: CARCGTSGPHSYEQYF.

The CDR3, as DNA: TGTGCCAGCAGTTTACGTATAACAGGGGACTATGGCTACACCTTC. Encoded protein: CASSLRITGDYGYTF. This chain uses TRBV27 with TRBJ1-2, with TRBD1 matching over 7 bases. The CDR3 runs to 15 residues. Germline lookup yields CDR1 MNHEY and CDR2 SMNVEV (reference sequence). J gave up 3 bases and V 2 bases, and 6 bases lay outside the gene matches.

This chain joins TRBV5-1 and TRBJ1-2; D may be TRBD1 (5 bases). The V end lost 0 bases, the J end lost 4 bases, and 13 bases lay between the germline ends. Germline CDR1 reads SGHRS; CDR2 reads YFSETQ. The CDR3 loop spans 15 amino acids. The CDR3, as DNA: TGCGCCAGCAGCTTGGCCGGGGGGGGTGGCTATGGCTACACCTTC. It codes for CASSLAGGGGYGYTF.

The rearrangement uses TRBV11-2 and TRBJ2-7; tentative D call: TRBD2 (5 bases). CDR3 length: 14 residues. Per the germline V gene, CDR1 is SGHAT and CDR2 is FQNNGV. V was trimmed by 4 bases and J by 3 bases, leaving 13 bases between them. This CDR3 reads CASSSTEGNYEQYF. The CDR3 region has the DNA TGTGCCAGCAGCTCCACAGAGGGTAACTACGAGCAGTACTTC.

Concerning this clone: Other DNA variants within this sample encode the same CDR3. The chain couples TRBV20-1 to TRBJ2-3, with D uncertain. The CDR3 runs to 11 residues. Germline CDR1 is DFQATT and CDR2 is SNEGSKA (reference sequence). Trimming cost V 1 base and J 5 bases, with 4 bases left between them. CDR3 DNA sequence: TGCAGTGCTAGAGTGGGAGATACGCAGTATTTT. Translation: CSARVGDTQYF.

The chain carries TRBV28 and TRBJ1-5; TRBD1 is a possible D gene (5 bases). Trimming shortened V by 4 bases and J by 7 bases, and 17 bases separated the two germline ends. In germline, CDR1 is MDHEN, CDR2 SYDVKM. This CDR3 has 15 amino acids. CDR3 sequence (DNA): TGTGCCAGCAGTTCGGGACTTTTCGGAATCCAGCCCCAGCATTTT. This sequence encodes CASSSGLFGIQPQHF. The entire variable domain, with the rest obtained from reference TRBV28 and TRBJ1-5, is as follows: DVKVTQSSRYLVKRTGEKVFLECVQDMDHENMFWYRQDPGLGLRLIYFSYDVKMKEKGDIPEGYSVSREKKERFSLILESASTNQTSMYLCASSSGLFGIQPQHFGDGTRLSIL.

In its sample, this clone was seen once. The chain links TRBV6-1 to TRBJ2-5, with D perhaps TRBD2 (6 bases). The germline V gene has CDR1 MNHNS and CDR2 SASEGT. This CDR3 has 13 amino acids. The V end was cut by 11 bases, the J end by 9 bases, with 22 bases between. CDR3 residues: CAGSRWGDGAQYF. CDR3 nucleotide sequence: TGTGCCGGTTCAAGGTGGGGGGACGGGGCCCAGTACTTC.